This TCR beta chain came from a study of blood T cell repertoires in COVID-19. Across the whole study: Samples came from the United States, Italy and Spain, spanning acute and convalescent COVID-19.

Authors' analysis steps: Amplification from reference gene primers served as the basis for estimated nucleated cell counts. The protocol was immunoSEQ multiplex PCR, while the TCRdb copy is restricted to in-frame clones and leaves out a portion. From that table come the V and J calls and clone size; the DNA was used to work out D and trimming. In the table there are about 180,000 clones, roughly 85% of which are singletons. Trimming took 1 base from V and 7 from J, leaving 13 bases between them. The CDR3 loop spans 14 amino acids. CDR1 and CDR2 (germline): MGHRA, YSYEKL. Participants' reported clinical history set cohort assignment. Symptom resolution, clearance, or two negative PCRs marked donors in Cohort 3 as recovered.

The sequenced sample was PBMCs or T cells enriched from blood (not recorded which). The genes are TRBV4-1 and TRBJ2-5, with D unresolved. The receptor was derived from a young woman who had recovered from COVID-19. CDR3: CASSQVDGRGTQYF. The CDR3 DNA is TGCGCCAGCAGCCAAGTAGATGGTCGAGGGACCCAGTACTTC.